Below, 29 T cell receptor beta chains from the same sample are listed, as sequenced in a study of cytomegalovirus exposure and HLA in healthy donors. This table comes from immunoSEQ multiplex PCR, and its TCRdb copy is limited to in-frame clones, with some not included. Of 150,000 to 200,000 clones listed, roughly 91% are singletons. The sample taken for sequencing was PBMCs. The receptors come from a woman under 30 in good health and CMV-seropositive.

This chain connects TRBV6-6 to TRBJ1-1; a possible D gene is TRBD1 (6 bases). CDR3 length equals 16 residues. Trimming pared 2 bases from V and 1 base from J, leaving 14 bases between. Germline loops: CDR1 MNHNY, CDR2 SVGAGI (reference sequence). The CDR3 nucleotides are TGTGCCAGCAGTTACCCGGCCAGGGGTTCGAACACTGAAGCTTTCTTT. Protein: CASSYPARGSNTEAFF.

The rearrangement joins TRBV6-6 to TRBJ1-5; 8 bases agree with TRBD1. The germline CDR1 and CDR2 sequences are MNHNY and SVGAGI (reference sequence). The CDR3 is 14 residues long. The J segment lost 2 bases and the V segment lost 4 bases, leaving 1 base of the junction unmatched. The CDR3 sequence: CASSLQGGNQPQHF. CDR3 DNA: TGTGCCAGCAGTTTACAGGGGGGCAATCAGCCCCAGCATTTT.

The gene calls are TRBV2 and TRBJ1-5, with 9 bases matching TRBD1. CDR3 size: 14 residues. Germline CDR1 reads SNHLY; CDR2 reads FYNNEI. The J segment lost 2 bases and the V segment lost 8 bases, leaving 4 bases of the junction unmatched. The CDR3 reads CASGGQGGNQPQHF. Written as DNA, the CDR3 is TGTGCCAGCGGGGGACAGGGTGGCAATCAGCCCCAGCATTTT. Using reference TRBV2 and TRBJ1-5 for the parts outside the CDR3, the full variable domain is EPEVTQTPSHQVTQMGQEVILRCVPISNHLYFYWYRQILGQKVEFLVSFYNNEISEKSEIFDDQFSVERPDGSNFTLKIRSTKLEDSAMYFCASGGQGGNQPQHFGDGTRLSIL.

On this clone itself: Distinct nucleotide sequences in the sample also encode this CDR3. The chain is built from TRBV9 and TRBJ2-7; tentative D call: TRBD2 (6 bases). V was clipped by 2 bases and J by 2 bases, with 11 bases between them. CDR1 is SGDLS and CDR2 is YYNGEE in the germline V gene. There are 14 residues in the CDR3. The chain's CDR3 is CASSVGGGTYEQYF. In nucleotides, the CDR3 is TGTGCCAGCAGCGTGGGGGGTGGGACCTACGAGCAGTACTTC.

The chain carries TRBV6-6 and TRBJ2-7; weak D call: TRBD1 (6 bases). The CDR3 extends over 12 amino acids. Deletions cut 4 bases from V and 7 bases from J, with 11 bases between. Germline V lookup: CDR1 MNHNY, CDR2 SVGAGI (reference sequence). The CDR3 DNA is TGTGCCAGCAGTTGGATAGGGGGTGAGCAGTACTTC. Protein sequence: CASSWIGGEQYF.

This chain links TRBV28 with TRBJ2-7; perhaps TRBD1 as D (6 bases). There are 14 residues in the CDR3. The V gene's germline CDR1 is MDHEN and CDR2 SYDVKM. Trimming took 5 bases from V and 2 from J, leaving 13 bases between them. This CDR3 is CASSVQGLAYEQYF. The CDR3 nucleotides read TGTGCCAGCAGTGTGCAGGGGCTAGCCTACGAGCAGTACTTC.

At least ten counts were recorded for this clone. V gene TRBV9 combines with J gene TRBJ2-7; 8 nucleotides agree with TRBD1. The germline CDR1 and CDR2 sequences are SGDLS and YYNGEE. CDR3 length: 15 residues. V lost 0 bases and J lost 3; bases outside the gene matches: 5. CDR3 in DNA: TGTGCCAGCAGCGTAGCACAGGGGGGAAACTACGAGCAGTACTTC. Translated: CASSVAQGGNYEQYF.

This chain uses TRBV30 with TRBJ2-5; D is uncertain. Germline CDR1 GTSNPN, CDR2 SVGIG (reference sequence). V was cut by 3 bases and J by 5 bases, with 10 bases left in between. This CDR3 has 12 amino acids. Here the CDR3 reads CAWSANGETQYF. In DNA, the CDR3 is TGTGCCTGGAGCGCTAACGGGGAGACCCAGTACTTC.

The V and J genes are TRBV10-1 and TRBJ2-2; weak D call: TRBD1 (6 bases). Germline V gives CDR1 WNHNN, CDR2 SYGVQD (reference sequence). Trimming stripped 0 bases from V and 1 base from J, with 9 bases between. CDR3 length equals 16 residues. The CDR3: CASSESTGWNTGELFF. Here the CDR3 DNA reads TGCGCCAGCAGTGAGTCAACAGGGTGGAACACCGGGGAGCTGTTTTTT.

The CDR3 here is CASSPLPGQMNTEAFF. In nucleotides, the CDR3 is TGTGCCAGCAGCCCCCTTCCGGGACAGATGAACACTGAAGCTTTCTTT. This chain joins TRBV11-2 and TRBJ1-1; TRBD1 agrees at 7 bases. This CDR3 has 16 amino acids. V lost 5 bases and J lost 0; bases outside the gene matches: 9. Germline-derived CDR1 and CDR2 are SGHAT and FQNNGV.

This rearrangement joins TRBV28 to TRBJ2-5; possibly TRBD1 for D (6 bases). Trimming removed 2 bases at V and 4 bases at J, with 11 bases between. The CDR3 totals 14 residues. Per germline, CDR1 MDHEN and CDR2 SYDVKM. The CDR3 DNA is TGTGCCAGCAGTTTACCCCAGGGGTTAGAGACCCAGTACTTC. Translating it yields CASSLPQGLETQYF. Drawing the rest from reference TRBV28 and TRBJ2-5, the complete variable domain is DVKVTQSSRYLVKRTGEKVFLECVQDMDHENMFWYRQDPGLGLRLIYFSYDVKMKEKGDIPEGYSVSREKKERFSLILESASTNQTSMYLCASSLPQGLETQYFGPGTRLLVL.

The V gene is TRBV28, the J gene TRBJ2-5, with TRBD2 matching 10 bases. Germline values: CDR1 MDHEN, CDR2 SYDVKM. After removal of 3 bases from V and 2 bases from J, the junction contained 3 bases not matched to a gene. CDR3 length: 15 residues. CDR3 bases: TGTGCCAGCAGTTTGTCTAGCGGGAGACAAGAGACCCAGTACTTC. Translation gives CASSLSSGRQETQYF. The full variable domain, with the rest looked up from reference TRBV28 and TRBJ2-5, is DVKVTQSSRYLVKRTGEKVFLECVQDMDHENMFWYRQDPGLGLRLIYFSYDVKMKEKGDIPEGYSVSREKKERFSLILESASTNQTSMYLCASSLSSGRQETQYFGPGTRLLVL.

V and J are TRBV9 and TRBJ1-5; D possibly corresponds to TRBD1 (5 bases). The CDR3 consists of 13 residues. Trimming took 3 bases from V and 4 from J, leaving 8 bases between them. Germline loops: CDR1 SGDLS, CDR2 YYNGEE. CDR3 nucleotides: TGTGCCAGCAGCGCCGACAGAAATCAGCCCCAGCATTTT. Its protein is CASSADRNQPQHF.

This chain links TRBV7-9 with TRBJ2-4; 7 nucleotides line up with TRBD1. Germline loops: CDR1 SEHNR, CDR2 FQNEAQ (reference sequence). The length of the CDR3 is 14 residues. The V and J ends lost 4 bases and 7 bases, in that order; junction bases with no gene match: 7. In DNA form, the CDR3 reads TGTGCCAGCAGCTCGACAGGGCTCGGGAACATTCAGTACTTC. This translates into CASSSTGLGNIQYF.

This chain joins TRBV2 and TRBJ2-1, with a tentative D call TRBD2 (6 bases). Trimming removed 7 bases at V and 0 bases at J, with 16 bases between. Germline loops: CDR1 SNHLY, CDR2 FYNNEI. The CDR3 sequence is 16 residues long. The CDR3 coding sequence is TGTGCCAGCATCCCAAGGAGGGCCAACTCCTACAATGAGCAGTTCTTC. Translation: CASIPRRANSYNEQFF.

For this clone: Within the sample, other DNA sequences also encode this same CDR3. V gene TRBV5-1 combines with J gene TRBJ1-1; D is undetermined. Deletions cut 0 bases from V and 4 bases from J, with 7 bases between. This CDR3 has 13 amino acids. Per the germline V gene, CDR1 is SGHRS and CDR2 is YFSETQ. The CDR3 region is CASSLDRGTEAFF. CDR3 in DNA: TGCGCCAGCAGCTTGGATCGGGGCACTGAAGCTTTCTTT.

V gene TRBV5-1 combines with J gene TRBJ2-1; possible D gene TRBD1, 5 bases. The CDR3 length is 14 residues. Germline CDR1 reads SGHRS; CDR2 reads YFSETQ. Trimming cost V 3 bases and J 7 bases, with 14 bases left between them. The CDR3 DNA sequence: TGCGCCAGCAGCTGGAACCCTCAGGGAAATGAGCAGTTCTTC. It is translated as CASSWNPQGNEQFF.

In DNA, the CDR3 is TGCACCAGCAGCCAAGATACCTGCCGGCCAGGCTCCTACGAGCAGTACTTC. Translated, it gives CTSSQDTCRPGSYEQYF. This chain uses TRBV1 with TRBJ2-7; whether TRBD1, the table's D call, matches the DNA was not checked. TRBV1 constitutes a pseudogene. The CDR3 spans 17 residues.

The rearrangement joins TRBV29-1 to TRBJ2-7; possibly TRBD2 for D (6 bases). Trimming took 7 bases from V and 3 from J, leaving 10 bases between them. The CDR3 has 11 residues. Per germline, CDR1 SQVTM and CDR2 ANQGSEA. The CDR3 nucleotides are TGCAGCGGGGTGGACTACTACGAGCAGTACTTC. Protein: CSGVDYYEQYF.

This clone came up once. The V call is TRBV6-1, the J call TRBJ2-2, with D tentatively TRBD2 (6 bases). Germline CDR1 MNHNS, CDR2 SASEGT. The CDR3 has 16 residues. V lost 3 bases, J lost 2 bases, and 13 bases lay in between. The CDR3 region has the DNA TGTGCCAGCAGTGATCTAGCGCGGGGCAACACCGGGGAGCTGTTTTTT. Translation: CASSDLARGNTGELFF.

This clone is a singleton in its sample. The chain couples TRBV7-8 to TRBJ2-7, with TRBD1 matching 7 bases. Per the germline V gene, CDR1 is SGHVS and CDR2 is FQNEAQ. CDR3 length equals 14 residues. The ends lost 5 bases at V and 3 bases at J; junction bases unmatched: 7. The CDR3 region has the DNA TGTGCCAGCAGCGCCGGGACAGTGGTCTACGAGCAGTACTTC. This translates into CASSAGTVVYEQYF. The full variable domain, completed using reference TRBV7-8 and TRBJ2-7, is GAGVSQSPRYKVAKRGQDVALRCDPISGHVSLFWYQQALGQGPEFLTYFQNEAQLDKSGLPSDRFFAERPEGSVSTLKIQRTQQEDSAVYLCASSAGTVVYEQYFGPGTRLTVT.

The chain combines TRBV27 with TRBJ2-7; 11 bases fit TRBD2. The CDR3 covers 15 residues. Germline V lookup: CDR1 MNHEY, CDR2 SMNVEV (reference sequence). V was clipped by 8 bases and J by 5 bases; unmatched bases: 11. Here the CDR3 reads CASRPGTSGPHEQYF. The CDR3 nucleotides are TGTGCCAGCCGCCCAGGGACTAGCGGCCCCCACGAGCAGTACTTC.

The chain couples TRBV7-2 to TRBJ1-5, with D possibly being TRBD1 (6 bases). Trimming took off 5 bases at V and 5 bases at J, with 10 bases between the two ends. From germline, CDR1 is SGHTA and CDR2 FQGNSA. The CDR3 is made up of 13 amino acids. This CDR3 is CASSRHRDQPQHF. The CDR3 bases are TGTGCCAGCAGCAGACACAGGGATCAGCCCCAGCATTTT.

The J gene is TRBJ1-3, the V gene TRBV18; D is unclear. Germline V gives CDR1 KGHSH, CDR2 LQKENI. V lost 3 bases to trimming and J lost 10 bases, with 7 bases between them. The CDR3 extends over 11 amino acids. The CDR3 region has the DNA TGTGCCAGCTCACCCTCTTCTACCATATATTTT. Translation gives CASSPSSTIYF.

V and J are TRBV7-2 and TRBJ1-1, with D unresolved. The CDR3 is 14 residues long. The germline gives CDR1 SGHTA, CDR2 FQGNSA. V was shortened by 3 bases and J by 5 bases, with 13 bases between the two germline ends. For the CDR3, the DNA is TGTGCCAGCAGCTTCGGAGGTGGGCGGACTGAAGCTTTCTTT. It encodes CASSFGGGRTEAFF. Combining the CDR3 with reference TRBV7-2 and TRBJ1-1 gives the whole variable domain GAGVSQSPSNKVTEKGKDVELRCDPISGHTALYWYRQSLGQGLEFLIYFQGNSAPDKSGLPSDRFSAERTGGSVSTLTIQRTQQEDSAVYLCASSFGGGRTEAFFGQGTRLTVV.

The chain employs TRBV28 and TRBJ1-2; perhaps TRBD1 as D (5 bases). Trimming pared 3 bases from V and 7 bases from J, leaving 15 bases between. CDR3 size: 14 residues. Germline V gene lookup returns CDR1 MDHEN and CDR2 SYDVKM. The CDR3 reads CASSFGQGVSGYTF. Here the CDR3 DNA reads TGTGCCAGCAGTTTTGGGCAGGGCGTCTCTGGCTACACCTTC.

The chain carries TRBV27 and TRBJ2-1, with TRBD2 matching 10 bases. The germline V gene has CDR1 MNHEY and CDR2 SMNVEV (reference sequence). There are 15 residues in the CDR3. V was clipped by 7 bases and J by 3 bases; unmatched bases: 6. The CDR3 sequence: CASNLAGGGYNEQFF. As DNA, the CDR3 is TGTGCCAGCAACTTAGCGGGAGGAGGCTACAATGAGCAGTTCTTC.

The CDR3 bases are TGCGCCAGCAGCTCCGACAGTCTGAACACTGAAGCTTTCTTT. This codes for CASSSDSLNTEAFF. The chain carries TRBV5-1 and TRBJ1-1, with a possible D match to TRBD1 (5 bases). V was pared by 3 bases and J by 0 bases, with 9 bases between. The CDR3 contains 14 residues. Germline loops: CDR1 SGHRS, CDR2 YFSETQ.

Only a few counts were recorded for this clone. The rearrangement links TRBV18 to TRBJ2-7; 10 nucleotides line up with TRBD1. Germline V gene lookup returns CDR1 KGHSH and CDR2 LQKENI. The CDR3 consists of 15 residues. The ends lost 4 bases at V and 7 bases at J; junction bases unmatched: 10. The CDR3 DNA reads as TGTGCCAGCTCACTCCCTAGGGACAGGGGTTGGGAGCAGTACTTC. Its protein product is CASSLPRDRGWEQYF.